These 20 T cell receptor beta chains were sequenced from one sample in a study of T cell changes during pregnancy in multiple sclerosis. Assay used: immunoSEQ multiplex PCR; TCRdb lists only in-frame clones, some missing. The data contain 38,000 or so clones, 90% of them singletons. Source: CD4+ T cells from peripheral blood mononuclear cells, taken in the third trimester of pregnancy. Source of these receptors: a female donor with multiple sclerosis, enrolled in a pregnancy study.

This rearrangement joins TRBV7-2 to TRBJ1-5; D gene ambiguous. Germline V lookup: CDR1 SGHTA, CDR2 FQGNSA. There are 12 residues in the CDR3. Trimming cost V 5 bases and J 5 bases, with 7 bases left between them. The chain's CDR3 is CASSPADQPQHF. CDR3 coding DNA: TGTGCCAGCAGCCCCGCGGATCAGCCCCAGCATTTT. Variable domain in full (rest from reference TRBV7-2 and TRBJ1-5): GAGVSQSPSNKVTEKGKDVELRCDPISGHTALYWYRQSLGQGLEFLIYFQGNSAPDKSGLPSDRFSAERTGGSVSTLTIQRTQQEDSAVYLCASSPADQPQHFGDGTRLSIL.

The V call is TRBV25-1, the J call TRBJ1-1; a possible D gene is TRBD1 (6 bases). This CDR3 is built from 15 residues. The V end was cut by 1 base, the J end by 1 base, with 10 bases between. Looked up from germline, CDR1 is MGHDK and CDR2 is SYGVNS. CDR3 protein: CASSEFGRGNTEAFF. Here the CDR3 DNA reads TGTGCCAGCAGTGAATTCGGCAGGGGGAACACTGAAGCTTTCTTT.

This chain uses TRBV10-2 with TRBJ2-5; D perhaps matches TRBD1 (5 bases). There are 15 residues in the CDR3. CDR1 is WSHSY, CDR2 SAAADI, per germline. Trimming took off 5 bases at V and 4 bases at J, with 17 bases between the two ends. As DNA, the CDR3 is TGCGCCAGCAGTAGGGCAGAGGATGGGGCAGAGACCCAGTACTTC. It yields the protein CASSRAEDGAETQYF.

This sequence joins TRBV9 and TRBJ2-1, with TRBD2 as a possible D gene (5 bases). Germline CDR1 SGDLS, CDR2 YYNGEE. Trimming left V 4 bases short and J 6 bases short, with 23 bases between. The CDR3 covers 17 residues. The DNA for the CDR3 is TGTGCCAGCAGCTTTTCCGCGCGAGGGTTAGCTAGCAATGAGCAGTTCTTC. It encodes CASSFSARGLASNEQFF. The variable domain in full, with the rest retrieved from reference TRBV9 and TRBJ2-1, is DSGVTQTPKHLITATGQRVTLRCSPRSGDLSVYWYQQSLDQGLQFLIQYYNGEERAKGNILERFSAQQFPDLHSELNLSSLELGDSALYFCASSFSARGLASNEQFFGPGTRLTVL.

The rearrangement links TRBV10-3 to TRBJ2-2; 7 nucleotides line up with TRBD1. In germline, CDR1 is ENHRY, CDR2 SYGVKD. The CDR3 is made up of 15 amino acids. Germline trimming cut 6 bases from V and 1 base from J; bases unmatched to any gene: 5. The DNA for the CDR3 is TGTGCCATCAGCCCGGGACAGAGGAACACCGGGGAGCTGTTTTTT. This sequence encodes CAISPGQRNTGELFF.

The chain links TRBV19 to TRBJ2-5, with 9 bases matching TRBD2. This CDR3 is 16 amino acids long. V was pared by 1 base and J by 2 bases, with 5 bases of the junction left unmatched. CDR1 is LNHDA, CDR2 SQIVND, per germline (reference sequence). CDR3 DNA: TGTGCCAGTAGTATAGCACTAGCGGGTAGGCAAGAGACCCAGTACTTC. Its protein is CASSIALAGRQETQYF.

The table lists this clone with a count of one. CDR3 coding DNA: TGTGCCAGCAGCTTGCTTGTAGGGAGCACTGAAGCTTTCTTT. As protein: CASSLLVGSTEAFF. The V gene is TRBV5-8, the J gene TRBJ1-1, with no clear D. CDR1 is SGHTS, CDR2 YDEGEE, per germline. V was pared by 1 base and J by 4 bases, with 11 bases between. The CDR3 has 14 amino acids. Filled out from reference TRBV5-8 and TRBJ1-1, the complete variable domain reads EAGVTQSPTHLIKTRGQQATLRCSPISGHTSVYWYQQALGLGLQFLLWYDEGEERNRGNFPPRFSGRQFPNYSSELNVNALELEDSALYLCASSLLVGSTEAFFGQGTRLTVV.

The chain combines TRBV19 with TRBJ1-1; maybe TRBD1 (5 bases). The V gene's germline CDR1 is LNHDA and CDR2 SQIVND (reference sequence). The CDR3 has 14 amino acids. V was trimmed by 7 bases and J by 2 bases, leaving 14 bases between them. The CDR3 DNA is TGTGCCAGTACCCCCCCCCAGGGAAACACTGAAGCTTTCTTT. This gives the protein CASTPPQGNTEAFF.

V is TRBV2 and J is TRBJ2-7; TRBD2 matches at 8 bases. Trimming removed 6 bases from V and 6 bases from J; junction bases left unmatched: 10. CDR3 length equals 14 residues. In germline, CDR1 is SNHLY, CDR2 FYNNEI. For the CDR3, the DNA is TGTGCCAGCAGGAGCGGGAGTCCCGGGGGCGAGCAGTACTTC. Amino acid sequence: CASRSGSPGGEQYF.

The genes are TRBV15 and TRBJ1-1; TRBD1 is a possible D gene (5 bases). CDR1 is LNHNV, CDR2 YYDKDF, per germline (reference sequence). This CDR3 spans 14 amino acids. V was pared by 4 bases and J by 0 bases, with 9 bases between. The DNA for the CDR3 is TGTGCCACCAGCACCGGACACGTGAACACTGAAGCTTTCTTT. This sequence encodes CATSTGHVNTEAFF.

V usage is TRBV6-5 and J usage is TRBJ1-1; D gene ambiguous. This CDR3 has 14 amino acids. Trimming removed 3 bases from V and 0 bases from J, with 8 bases in between. Germline CDR1 reads MNHEY; CDR2 reads SVGAGI. DNA of the CDR3: TGTGCCAGCAGTTATGGAGTGATGAACACTGAAGCTTTCTTT. Amino acids: CASSYGVMNTEAFF.

CDR3 loop: CASRRTGGVDEQFF. Written as DNA, the CDR3 is TGTGCCAGCAGAAGGACAGGGGGCGTGGATGAGCAGTTCTTC. The chain uses TRBV9 and TRBJ2-1; 11 nucleotides line up with TRBD1. The CDR3 has 14 residues. Looked up from germline, CDR1 is SGDLS and CDR2 is YYNGEE. The ends lost 5 bases at V and 8 bases at J; junction bases unmatched: 6.

This chain joins TRBV5-1 and TRBJ2-1; 8 bases agree with TRBD2. CDR1 and CDR2 from the germline V gene are SGHRS and YFSETQ. CDR3 size: 16 residues. The V gene end was trimmed by 4 bases and the J gene end by 4 bases; junction bases not matched to a gene: 10. CDR3 protein: CASSREGLAGYNEQFF. CDR3 DNA: TGCGCCAGCAGCCGGGAGGGGTTAGCGGGGTACAATGAGCAGTTCTTC.

This chain uses TRBV7-9 with TRBJ1-2; D is perhaps TRBD1 (5 bases). The CDR3 consists of 13 residues. Germline CDR1 is SEHNR and CDR2 is FQNEAQ (reference sequence). Trimming cost V 5 bases and J 8 bases, with 15 bases left between them. In nucleotides, the CDR3 is TGTGCCAGCAGCCCGGACATCCGCCGGGGCTACACCTTC. This sequence encodes CASSPDIRRGYTF.

This clone was seen only once. This chain links TRBV2 with TRBJ1-2; 10 nucleotides agree with TRBD1. CDR3 length: 14 amino acids. Germline CDR1 is SNHLY and CDR2 is FYNNEI. V was pared by 6 bases and J by 3 bases, with 4 bases of the junction left unmatched. The CDR3 nucleotides read TGTGCCAGCAGCCTGGGACAGGGGTACTATGGCTACACCTTC. This encodes CASSLGQGYYGYTF.

The J gene is TRBJ2-2, the V gene TRBV30; 9 nucleotides line up with TRBD2. This CDR3 has 15 amino acids. The germline V gene has CDR1 GTSNPN and CDR2 SVGIG (reference sequence). J was trimmed by 1 base and V by 3 bases; bases with no gene match: 3. CDR3 sequence: CAWRGLALNTGELFF. The CDR3 region has the DNA TGTGCCTGGAGGGGACTAGCCCTGAACACCGGGGAGCTGTTTTTT. The full variable domain, in which reference TRBV30 and TRBJ2-2 provide the parts outside the CDR3, is SQTIHQWPATLVQPVGSPLSLECTVEGTSNPNLYWYRQAAGRGLQLLFYSVGIGQISSEVPQNLSASRPQDRQFILSSKKLLLSDSGFYLCAWRGLALNTGELFFGEGSRLTVL.

V is TRBV5-4 and J is TRBJ2-7, with D perhaps TRBD1 (5 bases). The CDR3 length is 14 residues. V was shortened by 4 bases and J by 3 bases, with 14 bases between the two germline ends. The germline CDR1 and CDR2 sequences are SGHNT and YYREEE (reference sequence). Here the CDR3 DNA reads TGTGCCAGCAGCCACCAGGGAAATCGCTACGAGCAGTACTTC. It codes for CASSHQGNRYEQYF.

J is TRBJ1-2 and V is TRBV19; 9 nucleotides line up with TRBD1. This CDR3 spans 16 amino acids. Per germline, CDR1 LNHDA and CDR2 SQIVND (reference sequence). With 6 bases clipped from V and 4 bases from J, the junction kept 12 bases outside the gene matches. In DNA, the CDR3 is TGTGCCAGTAGCGATACCGGGACAGGGAATTTCTATGGCTACACCTTC. It specifies CASSDTGTGNFYGYTF.

This clone was found a few times. The chain carries TRBV4-2 and TRBJ2-2; the D gene is possibly TRBD2 (7 bases). Trimming pared 4 bases from V and 4 bases from J, leaving 16 bases between. Germline CDR1 reads LGHNA; CDR2 reads YNFKEQ. This CDR3 is 16 amino acids long. In DNA form, the CDR3 reads TGTGCCAGCAGCCCGTACCTGGGGGGGGCCACCGGGGAGCTGTTTTTT. It translates to CASSPYLGGATGELFF.

The J gene is TRBJ2-7, the V gene TRBV6-1; D perhaps matches TRBD1 (6 bases). CDR1 and CDR2 (germline): MNHNS, SASEGT. The V end was cut by 4 bases, the J end by 2 bases, with 9 bases between. The CDR3 runs 13 residues. The CDR3 nucleotides are TGTGCCAGCAGTGTGCGGACAGCCTACGAGCAGTACTTC. Translated: CASSVRTAYEQYF.